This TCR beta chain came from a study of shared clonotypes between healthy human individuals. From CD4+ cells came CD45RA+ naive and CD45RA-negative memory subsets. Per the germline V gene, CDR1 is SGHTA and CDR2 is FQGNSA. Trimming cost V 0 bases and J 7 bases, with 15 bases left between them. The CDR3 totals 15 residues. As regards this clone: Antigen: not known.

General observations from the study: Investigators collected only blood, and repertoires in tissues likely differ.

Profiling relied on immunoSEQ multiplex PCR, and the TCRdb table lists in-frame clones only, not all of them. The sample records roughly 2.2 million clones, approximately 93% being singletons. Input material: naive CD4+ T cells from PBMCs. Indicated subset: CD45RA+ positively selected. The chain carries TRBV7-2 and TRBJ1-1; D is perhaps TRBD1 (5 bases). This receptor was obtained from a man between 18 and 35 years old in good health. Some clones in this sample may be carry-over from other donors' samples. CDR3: CASSLAGVRVDEAFF. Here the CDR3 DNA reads TGTGCCAGCAGCTTAGCGGGGGTCAGGGTGGATGAAGCTTTCTTT.